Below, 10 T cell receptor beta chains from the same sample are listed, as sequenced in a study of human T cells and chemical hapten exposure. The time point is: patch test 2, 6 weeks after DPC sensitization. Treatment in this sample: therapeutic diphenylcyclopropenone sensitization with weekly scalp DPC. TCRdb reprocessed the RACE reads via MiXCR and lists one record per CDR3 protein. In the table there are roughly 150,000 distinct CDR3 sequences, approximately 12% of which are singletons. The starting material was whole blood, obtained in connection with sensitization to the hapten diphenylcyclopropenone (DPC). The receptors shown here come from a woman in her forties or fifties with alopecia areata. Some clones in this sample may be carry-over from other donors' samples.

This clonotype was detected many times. The CDR3 is CASSSPETGKETQYF. CDR3 DNA sequence: TGTGCCAGCAGCTCCCCTGAGACAGGGAAGGAGACCCAGTACTTC. The chain carries TRBV11-2 and TRBJ2-5; TRBD1 matches 7 bases. The CDR3 runs 15 residues. J was trimmed by 5 bases and V by 4 bases; bases with no gene match: 10. Per the germline V gene, CDR1 is SGHAT and CDR2 is FQNNGV.

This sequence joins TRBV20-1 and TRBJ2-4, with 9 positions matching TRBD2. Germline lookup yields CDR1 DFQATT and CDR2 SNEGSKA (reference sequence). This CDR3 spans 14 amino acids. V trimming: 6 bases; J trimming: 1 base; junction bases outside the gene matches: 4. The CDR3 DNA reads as TGCAGTGCCCCGACTAGCGGCGCCAAAAACATTCAGTACTTC. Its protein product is CSAPTSGAKNIQYF.

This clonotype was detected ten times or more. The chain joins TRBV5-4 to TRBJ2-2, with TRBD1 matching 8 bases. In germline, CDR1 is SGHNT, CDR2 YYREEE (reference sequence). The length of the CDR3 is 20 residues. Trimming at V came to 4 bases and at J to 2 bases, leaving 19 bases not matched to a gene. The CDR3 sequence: CASSAGQGRTLVPNTGELFF. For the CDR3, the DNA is TGTGCCAGCAGCGCAGGACAGGGAAGGACCCTTGTACCTAACACCGGGGAGCTGTTTTTT. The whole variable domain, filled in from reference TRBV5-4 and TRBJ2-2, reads ETGVTQSPTHLIKTRGQQVTLRCSSQSGHNTVSWYQQALGQGPQFIFQYYREEENGRGNFPPRFSGLQFPNYSSELNVNALELDDSALYLCASSAGQGRTLVPNTGELFFGEGSRLTVL.

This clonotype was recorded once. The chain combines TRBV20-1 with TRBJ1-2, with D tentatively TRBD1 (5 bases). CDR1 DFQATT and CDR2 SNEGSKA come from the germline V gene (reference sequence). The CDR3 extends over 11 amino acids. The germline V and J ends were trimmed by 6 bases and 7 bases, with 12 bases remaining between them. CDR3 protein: CSARRGFGYTF. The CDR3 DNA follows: TGCAGTGCCCGGCGGGGGTTTGGCTACACCTTC.

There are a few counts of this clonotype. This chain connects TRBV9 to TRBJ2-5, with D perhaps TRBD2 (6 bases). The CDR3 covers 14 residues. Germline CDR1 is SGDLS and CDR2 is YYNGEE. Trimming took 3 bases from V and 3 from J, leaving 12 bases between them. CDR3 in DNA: TGTGCCAGCAGCGCCGGGACTCCTAAAGAGACCCAGTACTTC. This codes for CASSAGTPKETQYF. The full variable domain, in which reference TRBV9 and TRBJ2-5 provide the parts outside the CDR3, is DSGVTQTPKHLITATGQRVTLRCSPRSGDLSVYWYQQSLDQGLQFLIQYYNGEERAKGNILERFSAQQFPDLHSELNLSSLELGDSALYFCASSAGTPKETQYFGPGTRLLVL.

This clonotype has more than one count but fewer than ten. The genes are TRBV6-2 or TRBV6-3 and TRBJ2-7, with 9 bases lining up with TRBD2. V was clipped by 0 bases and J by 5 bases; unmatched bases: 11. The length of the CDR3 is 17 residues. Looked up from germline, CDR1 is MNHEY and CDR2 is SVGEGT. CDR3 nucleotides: TGTGCCAGCAGTTACTCGGGAAGGATTAGCGGGAGCCACGAGCAGTACTTC. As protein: CASSYSGRISGSHEQYF.

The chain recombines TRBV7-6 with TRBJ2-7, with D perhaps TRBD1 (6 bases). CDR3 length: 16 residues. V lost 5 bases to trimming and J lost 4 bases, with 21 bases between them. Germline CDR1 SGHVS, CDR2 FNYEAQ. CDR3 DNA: TGTGCCAGCAGCCCTCAACCCGGGGACACCGCTTACGAGCAGTACTTC. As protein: CASSPQPGDTAYEQYF.

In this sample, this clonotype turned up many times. The CDR3, as DNA: TGCAGCGTTGAAGACGGGGATCAGCCCCAGCATTTT. It is translated as CSVEDGDQPQHF. The V call is TRBV29-1, the J call TRBJ1-5, with D hard to call. V gave up 0 bases and J gave up 5 bases, with 5 bases separating them. CDR1 is SQVTM and CDR2 is ANQGSEA in the germline V gene. CDR3 length equals 12 residues.

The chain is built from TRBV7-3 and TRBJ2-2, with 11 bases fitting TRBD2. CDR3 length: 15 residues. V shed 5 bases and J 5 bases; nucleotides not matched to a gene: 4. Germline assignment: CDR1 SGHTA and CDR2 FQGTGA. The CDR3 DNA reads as TGTGCCAGCAGCCCCCGGACTAGCGGGACCGGGGAGCTGTTTTTT. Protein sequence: CASSPRTSGTGELFF. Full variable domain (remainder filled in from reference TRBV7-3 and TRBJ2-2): GAGVSQTPSNKVTEKGKYVELRCDPISGHTALYWYRQSLGQGPEFLIYFQGTGAADDSGLPNDRFFAVRPEGSVSTLKIQRTERGDSAVYLCASSPRTSGTGELFFGEGSRLTVL.

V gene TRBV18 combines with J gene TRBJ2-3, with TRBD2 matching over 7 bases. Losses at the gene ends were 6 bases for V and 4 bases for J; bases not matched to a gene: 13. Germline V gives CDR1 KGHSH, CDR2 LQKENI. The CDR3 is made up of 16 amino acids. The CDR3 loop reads CASSPPRLAGSDTQYF. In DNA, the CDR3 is TGTGCCAGCTCTCCCCCCCGACTAGCAGGGTCAGATACGCAGTATTTT.